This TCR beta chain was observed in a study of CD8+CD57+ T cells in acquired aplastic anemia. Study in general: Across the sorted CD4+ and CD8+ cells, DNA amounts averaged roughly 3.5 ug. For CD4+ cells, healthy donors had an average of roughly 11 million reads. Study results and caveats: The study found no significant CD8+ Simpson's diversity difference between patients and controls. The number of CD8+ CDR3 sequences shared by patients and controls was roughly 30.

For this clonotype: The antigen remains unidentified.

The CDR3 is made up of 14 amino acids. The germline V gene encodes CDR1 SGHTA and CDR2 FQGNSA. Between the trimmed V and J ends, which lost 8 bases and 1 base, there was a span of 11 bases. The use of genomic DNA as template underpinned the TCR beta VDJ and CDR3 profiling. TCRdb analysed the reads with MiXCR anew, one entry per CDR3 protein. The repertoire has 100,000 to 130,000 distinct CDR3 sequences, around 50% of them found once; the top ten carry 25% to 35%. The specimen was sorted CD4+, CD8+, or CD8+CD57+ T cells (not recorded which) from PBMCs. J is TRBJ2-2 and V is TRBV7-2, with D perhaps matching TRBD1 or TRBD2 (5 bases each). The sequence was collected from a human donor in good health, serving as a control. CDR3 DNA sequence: TGTGCCAGCCCCGGGGCGGTGAACACCGGGGAGCTGTTTTTT. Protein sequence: CASPGAVNTGELFF.